This T cell receptor beta chain is from a study of T-cell reconstitution after alpha-beta-depleted transplantation in children. Study observations and caveats: By about two months after transplant, alpha-beta T cells reportedly arose from several hundred graft clones that had expanded. Newly produced T cells mostly accounted for T-cell counts and diversity one year post-transplant. Day-60 TCRbeta diversity that was high in some patients was derived from surviving recipient T cells and thymic progenitors.

Comments on this clonotype: As yet, its antigen is unknown.

CDR1 and CDR2 (germline): SGHVS, FQNEAQ. V lost 6 bases and J lost 5; bases outside the gene matches: 12. The CDR3 extends over 15 amino acids. A TCRbeta library incorporating unique molecular identifiers was prepared. Via MiXCR, TCRdb re-called the PCR reads, giving one row per CDR3 protein. The table lists 540,000 or so distinct CDR3 sequences, about 21% of them singletons. The receptor's source is a boy younger than two who had a stem cell transplant for acute myeloid leukemia, so the T cells may come from the graft donor. Sequencing used PBMCs, mostly from graft donor cells, obtained 360 days after TCRalphabeta/CD19-depleted stem cell transplant. The rearrangement uses TRBV7-8 and TRBJ2-5, with 7 bases lining up with TRBD2. CDR3 sequence: CASSSWQRGVETQYF. In DNA form, the CDR3 reads TGTGCCAGCAGTTCCTGGCAGCGGGGAGTGGAGACCCAGTACTTC.